This entry lists 28 T cell receptor beta chains sequenced from one sample in a study of cytomegalovirus exposure and HLA in healthy donors. Produced via immunoSEQ multiplex PCR; TCRdb's table is partial and in-frame only. Here the sample spans roughly 220,000 clones, over 70% being singletons. The specimen was PBMCs. The origin of the receptors is a woman in her twenties or thirties in good health and CMV-seropositive.

This clone was counted a few times. The chain is built from TRBV27 and TRBJ1-1; 9 bases match TRBD1. The V and J ends lost 6 bases and 2 bases, in that order; junction bases with no gene match: 10. The CDR3 runs to 16 residues. Germline CDR1 and CDR2: MNHEY and SMNVEV (reference sequence). The CDR3: CASRKAGTGINTEAFF. The CDR3 coding sequence is TGTGCCAGCAGAAAAGCCGGGACAGGGATAAACACTGAAGCTTTCTTT.

In nucleotides, the CDR3 is TGCAGCGTTGTTAGCGGGAGTTTTTCAGATACGCAGTATTTT. This translates into CSVVSGSFSDTQYF. The V call is TRBV29-1, the J call TRBJ2-3; 9 nucleotides agree with TRBD2. This CDR3 contains 14 residues. Germline loops: CDR1 SQVTM, CDR2 ANQGSEA. V was clipped by 4 bases and J by 4 bases; unmatched bases: 6.

This clone was detected once. This chain uses TRBV7-9 with TRBJ1-2; 8 bases map to TRBD1. CDR1 SEHNR and CDR2 FQNEAQ come from the germline V gene (reference sequence). The V and J ends lost 4 bases and 4 bases, in that order; junction bases with no gene match: 8. The CDR3 consists of 15 residues. For the CDR3, the DNA is TGTGCCAGCAGCTCCTCCGACAGGGGTTCCTATGGCTACACCTTC. It is translated as CASSSSDRGSYGYTF.

This CDR3 reads CASSLWAGGTYEQYF. The CDR3 DNA is TGCGCCAGCAGCTTGTGGGCGGGCGGTACCTACGAGCAGTACTTC. This chain joins TRBV5-1 and TRBJ2-7; a weak D match, TRBD2 (5 bases). The CDR3 extends over 15 amino acids. CDR1 is SGHRS, CDR2 YFSETQ, per germline. With 1 base removed from V and 2 bases from J, the gap between germline ends came to 13 bases.

V gene TRBV25-1 combines with J gene TRBJ1-4, with D uncertain. The germline CDR1 and CDR2 sequences are MGHDK and SYGVNS. Trimming shortened V by 1 base and J by 5 bases, and 8 bases separated the two germline ends. This CDR3 has 14 residues. The CDR3 reads CASSEFVENEKLFF. The CDR3 DNA reads TGTGCCAGCAGTGAATTTGTGGAAAATGAAAAACTGTTTTTT.

The J gene is TRBJ2-1, the V gene TRBV30, with a possible D match to TRBD1 (6 bases). Trimming removed 2 bases from V and 8 bases from J, with 22 bases in between. The CDR3 extends over 16 amino acids. Germline V gives CDR1 GTSNPN, CDR2 SVGIG (reference sequence). CDR3 region: CAWSSARTGKVDEQFF. CDR3 nucleotide sequence: TGTGCCTGGAGTAGCGCGCGTACAGGGAAAGTCGATGAGCAGTTCTTC.

This clone was found once. The rearrangement uses TRBV5-1 and TRBJ2-1; D is undetermined. V was pared by 3 bases and J by 3 bases, with 4 bases between. This CDR3 comprises 12 residues. Germline V gene sequence: CDR1 SGHRS, CDR2 YFSETQ. Written as DNA, the CDR3 is TGCGCCAGCAGCTGGGACTACAATGAGCAGTTCTTC. It specifies CASSWDYNEQFF.

V gene TRBV5-1 combines with J gene TRBJ2-1; D remains unclear. Trimming removed 7 bases from V and 0 bases from J, with 11 bases in between. The CDR3 is made up of 14 amino acids. Per germline, CDR1 SGHRS and CDR2 YFSETQ. This CDR3 is CASRTESSYNEQFF. CDR3 nucleotides: TGCGCCAGCCGGACGGAGAGCTCCTACAATGAGCAGTTCTTC.

The chain links TRBV30 to TRBJ1-4; D is unclear. The V gene's germline CDR1 is GTSNPN and CDR2 SVGIG (reference sequence). The CDR3 runs to 14 residues. V was shortened by 6 bases and J by 6 bases, with 17 bases between the two germline ends. In nucleotides, the CDR3 is TGTGCCTGCAGAAATGGCTTACCTTATGAAAAACTGTTTTTT. It translates to CACRNGLPYEKLFF.

The gene calls are TRBV6-5 and TRBJ1-5; 8 bases map to TRBD1. CDR3 size: 15 residues. After removal of 0 bases from V and 7 bases from J, the junction contained 5 bases not matched to a gene. In germline, CDR1 is MNHEY, CDR2 SVGAGI. CDR3 nucleotide sequence: TGTGCCAGCAGTTACTCGCAGGGGGCGGGACAGCCCCAGCATTTT. As protein: CASSYSQGAGQPQHF.

This chain joins TRBV5-1 and TRBJ2-3, with D uncertain. The CDR3 is 15 residues long. Trimming took 1 base from V and 4 from J, leaving 13 bases between them. CDR1 and CDR2 (germline): SGHRS, YFSETQ. CDR3 region: CASSLSPGRADTQYF. For the CDR3, the DNA is TGCGCCAGCAGCTTGAGCCCGGGCCGGGCAGATACGCAGTATTTT.

The chain recombines TRBV4-1 with TRBJ1-2; tentatively, D is TRBD1 (5 bases). The germline V and J ends were trimmed by 0 bases and 1 base, with 15 bases remaining between them. This CDR3 contains 17 residues. Germline V gene sequence: CDR1 MGHRA, CDR2 YSYEKL. DNA of the CDR3: TGCGCCAGCAGCCAAGATAGGTGGCAGGGTGATAACTATGGCTACACCTTC. It specifies CASSQDRWQGDNYGYTF.

Notes on this clone: At one end the junction does not follow the germline gene, possibly because of a read error. The chain links TRBV2 to TRBJ2-1; TRBD2 is a possible D gene (6 bases). CDR3 size: 16 residues. Germline loops: CDR1 SNHLY, CDR2 FYNNEI. CDR3 in amino acids: CASSEGRTKVYNEQFF. CDR3 nucleotide sequence: TGTGCCAGCAGCGAAGGGAGGACAAAAGTTTACAATGAGCAGTTCTTC.

The V call is TRBV10-3, the J call TRBJ1-1; TRBD1 agrees at 10 bases. The CDR3 covers 14 residues. Germline CDR1 reads ENHRY; CDR2 reads SYGVKD. The V gene end was trimmed by 6 bases and the J gene end by 1 base; junction bases not matched to a gene: 2. The CDR3 coding sequence is TGTGCCATCAGAGGGGACAGGGGGAACACTGAAGCTTTCTTT. Its translation: CAIRGDRGNTEAFF.

This chain links TRBV11-2 with TRBJ2-7; 13 nucleotides agree with TRBD2. The V and J ends lost 5 bases and 2 bases, in that order; junction bases with no gene match: 3. Germline-derived CDR1 and CDR2 are SGHAT and FQNNGV. This CDR3 has 15 residues. The DNA for the CDR3 is TGTGCCAGCAGCCCACTAGCGGGAGGGCCCTACGAGCAGTACTTC. Translated, it gives CASSPLAGGPYEQYF.

This clone was found a few times. V usage is TRBV7-9 and J usage is TRBJ2-3, with 9 nucleotides matching TRBD1. Per the germline V gene, CDR1 is SEHNR and CDR2 is FQNEAQ (reference sequence). J was trimmed by 6 bases and V by 5 bases; bases with no gene match: 9. The CDR3 has 15 amino acids. In nucleotides, the CDR3 is TGTGCCAGCAGCCCGCCGGGACAGGGAAGGGATACGCAGTATTTT. Its protein product is CASSPPGQGRDTQYF.

The chain has TRBV18 and TRBJ2-7; D unclear. The length of the CDR3 is 11 residues. Looked up from germline, CDR1 is KGHSH and CDR2 is LQKENI. Between the trimmed V and J ends, which lost 6 bases and 5 bases, there was a span of 8 bases. Here the CDR3 reads CASSHRDEQYF. CDR3 DNA sequence: TGTGCCAGCTCGCATAGAGACGAGCAGTACTTC.

The V gene is TRBV19, the J gene TRBJ1-2; 9 positions agree with TRBD1. CDR1 LNHDA and CDR2 SQIVND come from the germline V gene (reference sequence). There are 16 residues in the CDR3. The V and J ends lost 6 bases and 4 bases, in that order; junction bases with no gene match: 12. CDR3 residues: CASSIQDRGDGYGYTF. For the CDR3, the DNA is TGTGCCAGTAGCATTCAGGACAGGGGAGATGGCTATGGCTACACCTTC.

The gene calls are TRBV13 and TRBJ1-1; D unresolved. Germline values: CDR1 PRHDT, CDR2 FYEKMQ (reference sequence). V shed 5 bases and J shed 4 bases, with 14 bases lying between them. This CDR3 is 14 amino acids long. The DNA for the CDR3 is TGTGCCAGCAGCCCCGGTTCGGTTCCCACTGAAGCTTTCTTT. Amino acid sequence: CASSPGSVPTEAFF.

CDR3 coding DNA: TGTGCCAGCAGGCTGGGGGGGGGTTACAATGAGCAGTTCTTC. Its protein is CASRLGGGYNEQFF. The J gene is TRBJ2-1, the V gene TRBV6-1; TRBD2 agrees at 7 bases. The V gene's germline CDR1 is MNHNS and CDR2 SASEGT. With 6 bases clipped from V and 4 bases from J, the junction kept 6 bases outside the gene matches. The CDR3 loop spans 14 amino acids.

V is TRBV4-3 and J is TRBJ1-2, with a possible D match to TRBD1 (6 bases). The CDR3 covers 15 residues. V lost 0 bases to trimming and J lost 4 bases, with 12 bases between them. Germline CDR1 is LGHNA and CDR2 is YSLEER. Here the CDR3 reads CASSQDEGVRYGYTF. CDR3 DNA sequence: TGCGCCAGCAGCCAAGATGAGGGGGTTCGCTATGGCTACACCTTC.

The chain joins TRBV5-4 to TRBJ1-1; no clear D. CDR1 is SGHNT and CDR2 is YYREEE in the germline V gene (reference sequence). Trimming left V 4 bases short and J 0 bases short, with 7 bases between. The CDR3 consists of 13 residues. The CDR3 here is CASSDTLNTEAFF. CDR3 sequence (DNA): TGTGCCAGCAGCGATACATTGAACACTGAAGCTTTCTTT.

This sequence joins TRBV29-1 and TRBJ2-3, with D perhaps TRBD1 (5 bases). The V end was cut by 4 bases, the J end by 3 bases, with 20 bases between. This CDR3 region has 16 residues. Germline values: CDR1 SQVTM, CDR2 ANQGSEA. The CDR3 region is CSVGPWGASRTDTQYF. The CDR3 coding sequence is TGCAGCGTTGGACCCTGGGGCGCCTCCAGGACAGATACGCAGTATTTT.

This clone was observed a handful of times. The chain employs TRBV15 and TRBJ1-5, with unresolved D. Trimming took off 1 base at V and 7 bases at J, with 5 bases between the two ends. The CDR3 has 12 residues. Looked up from germline, CDR1 is LNHNV and CDR2 is YYDKDF (reference sequence). DNA for the CDR3: TGTGCCACCAGCAGAGCCCAACAGCCCCAGCATTTT. This encodes CATSRAQQPQHF.

The rearrangement joins TRBV19 to TRBJ1-1; D might be TRBD1 (5 bases). V was clipped by 5 bases and J by 1 base, with 23 bases between them. Germline V gives CDR1 LNHDA, CDR2 SQIVND (reference sequence). The CDR3 covers 18 residues. Written as DNA, the CDR3 is TGTGCCAGTAGTCCCGGGACGGGAAACACTTTGGGGAACACTGAAGCTTTCTTT. This encodes CASSPGTGNTLGNTEAFF.

The V call is TRBV28, the J call TRBJ1-2, with TRBD1 matching 7 bases. Per germline, CDR1 MDHEN and CDR2 SYDVKM. V was pared by 5 bases and J by 4 bases, with 13 bases of the junction left unmatched. This CDR3 is 16 amino acids long. CDR3 sequence: CASSPIDGGQTYGYTF. The CDR3 DNA reads as TGTGCCAGCAGTCCTATCGACGGGGGACAGACCTATGGCTACACCTTC.

To note about this clone: This CDR3 is also generated by other DNA sequences in the sample. This chain joins TRBV5-1 and TRBJ1-1; 7 nucleotides agree with TRBD1. Germline V gene lookup returns CDR1 SGHRS and CDR2 YFSETQ. This CDR3 is built from 14 residues. The ends lost 0 bases at V and 1 base at J; junction bases unmatched: 0. CDR3 coding DNA: TGCGCCAGCAGCTTGGGGACAGGGAACACTGAAGCTTTCTTT. Translated, it gives CASSLGTGNTEAFF.

This sequence joins TRBV6-1 and TRBJ2-1; 14 bases agree with TRBD2. From germline, CDR1 is MNHNS and CDR2 SASEGT. Trimming at V came to 8 bases and at J to 7 bases, leaving 7 bases not matched to a gene. The CDR3 has 15 residues. The CDR3 coding sequence is TGTGCCAGCTTTTCGACTAGCGGGAGGGGTAATGAGCAGTTCTTC. Protein: CASFSTSGRGNEQFF.